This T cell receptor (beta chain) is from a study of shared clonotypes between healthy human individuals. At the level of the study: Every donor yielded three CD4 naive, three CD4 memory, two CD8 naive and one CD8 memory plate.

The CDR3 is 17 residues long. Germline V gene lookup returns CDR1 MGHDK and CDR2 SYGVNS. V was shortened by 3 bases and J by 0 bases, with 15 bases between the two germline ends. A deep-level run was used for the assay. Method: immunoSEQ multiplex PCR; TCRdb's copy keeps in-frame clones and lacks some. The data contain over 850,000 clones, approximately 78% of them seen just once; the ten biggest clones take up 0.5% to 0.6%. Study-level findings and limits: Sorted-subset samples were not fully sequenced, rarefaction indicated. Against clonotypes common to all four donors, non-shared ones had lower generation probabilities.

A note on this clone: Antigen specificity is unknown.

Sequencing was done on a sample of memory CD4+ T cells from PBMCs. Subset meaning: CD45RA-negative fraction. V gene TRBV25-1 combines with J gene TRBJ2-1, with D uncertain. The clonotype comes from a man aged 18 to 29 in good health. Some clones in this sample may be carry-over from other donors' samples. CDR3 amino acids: CASSEIGGISSYNEQFF. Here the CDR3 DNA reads TGTGCCAGCAGTGAGATAGGTGGGATAAGCTCCTACAATGAGCAGTTCTTC.